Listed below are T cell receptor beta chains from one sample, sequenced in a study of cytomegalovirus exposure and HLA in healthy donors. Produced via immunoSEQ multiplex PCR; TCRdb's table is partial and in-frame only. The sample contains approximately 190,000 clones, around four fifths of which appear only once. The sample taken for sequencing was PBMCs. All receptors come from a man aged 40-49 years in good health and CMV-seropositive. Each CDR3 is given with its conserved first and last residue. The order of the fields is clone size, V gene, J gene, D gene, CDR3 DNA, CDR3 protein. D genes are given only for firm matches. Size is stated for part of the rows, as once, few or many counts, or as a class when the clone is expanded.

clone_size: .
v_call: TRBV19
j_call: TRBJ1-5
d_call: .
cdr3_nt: TGTGCCAGTAGTATACCTGGGGCGGCAAATCAGCCCCAGCATTTT
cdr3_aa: CASSIPGAANQPQHF

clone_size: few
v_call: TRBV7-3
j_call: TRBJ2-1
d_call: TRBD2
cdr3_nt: TGTGCCAGCAGCCCTCGGGGGGGCCTGAGCTCCTACAATGAGCAGTTCTTC
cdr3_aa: CASSPRGGLSSYNEQFF

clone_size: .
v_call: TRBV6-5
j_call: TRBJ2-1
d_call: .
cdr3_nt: TGTGCCAGCAGAGGCGGGGGCAGGAATGAGCAGTTCTTC
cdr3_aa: CASRGGGRNEQFF

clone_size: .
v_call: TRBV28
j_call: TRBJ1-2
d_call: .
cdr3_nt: TGTGCCAGCAGTCTTAGGGGATCGGGCTACACCTTC
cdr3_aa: CASSLRGSGYTF

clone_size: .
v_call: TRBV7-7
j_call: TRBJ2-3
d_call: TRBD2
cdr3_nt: TGTGCCAGCAGCCCAGGACTAGCGGGAGATACGCAGTATTTT
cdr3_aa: CASSPGLAGDTQYF

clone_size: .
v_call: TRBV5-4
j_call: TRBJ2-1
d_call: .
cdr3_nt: TGTGCCAGCAGCTTGGCAAACAGAGCCAATGAGCAGTTCTTC
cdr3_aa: CASSLANRANEQFF

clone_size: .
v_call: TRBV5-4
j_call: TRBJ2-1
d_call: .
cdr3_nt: TGTGCCAGCACGACGGGTGGGCCGCGGGCCTACAATGAGCAGTTCTTC
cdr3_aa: CASTTGGPRAYNEQFF

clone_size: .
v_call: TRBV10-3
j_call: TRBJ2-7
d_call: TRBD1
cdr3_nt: TGTGCCATCAGCAAAACAGGGGTGAACTACGAGCAGTACTTC
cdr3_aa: CAISKTGVNYEQYF

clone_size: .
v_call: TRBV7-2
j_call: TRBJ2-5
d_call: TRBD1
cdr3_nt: TGTGCCAGCAGCTCGGACAGGGGGAAGACCCAGTACTTC
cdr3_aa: CASSSDRGKTQYF

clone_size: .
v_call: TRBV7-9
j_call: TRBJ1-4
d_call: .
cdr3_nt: TGTGCCAGCAGTTTAGGCCGAGTGTTTGAAAATGAAAAACTGTTTTTT
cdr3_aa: CASSLGRVFENEKLFF

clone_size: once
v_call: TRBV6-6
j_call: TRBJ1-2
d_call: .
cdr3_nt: TGTGCCAGCAGTCCCCAGAACTATGGCTACACCTTC
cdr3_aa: CASSPQNYGYTF

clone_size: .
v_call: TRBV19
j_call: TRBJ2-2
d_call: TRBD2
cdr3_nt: TGTGCCAGTAGTATTAGCGGGAAGAACACCGGGGAGCTGTTTTTT
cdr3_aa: CASSISGKNTGELFF

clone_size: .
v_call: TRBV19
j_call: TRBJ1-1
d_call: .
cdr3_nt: TGTGCCAGTAGTCCATTCAGTATGAACACTGAAGCTTTCTTT
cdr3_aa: CASSPFSMNTEAFF

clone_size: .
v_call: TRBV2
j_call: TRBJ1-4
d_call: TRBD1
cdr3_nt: TGTGCCAGCAGTGAAGCGCCCTTCGGACAGGGTGAAGGAAAACTGTTTTTT
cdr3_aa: CASSEAPFGQGEGKLFF

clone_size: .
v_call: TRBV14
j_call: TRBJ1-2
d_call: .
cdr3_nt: TGTGCCAGCAGCCTAAGCGGTCAGCCGAACTATGGCTACACCTTC
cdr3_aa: CASSLSGQPNYGYTF

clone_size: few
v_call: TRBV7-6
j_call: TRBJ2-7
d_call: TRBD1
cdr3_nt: TGTGCCAGCAGCTCACGGGGTAGGGGGCGCCGAACCTACGAGCAGTACTTC
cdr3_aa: CASSSRGRGRRTYEQYF

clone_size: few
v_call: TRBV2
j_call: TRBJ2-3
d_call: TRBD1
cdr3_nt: TGTGCCAGCAGTGGGGGACAGCCCACAGATACGCAGTATTTT
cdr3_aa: CASSGGQPTDTQYF

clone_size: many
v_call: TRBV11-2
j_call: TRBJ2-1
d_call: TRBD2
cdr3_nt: TGTGCCAGCAGCTTAATTAGCGGGAGCTCCTACAATGAGCAGTTCTTC
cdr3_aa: CASSLISGSSYNEQFF

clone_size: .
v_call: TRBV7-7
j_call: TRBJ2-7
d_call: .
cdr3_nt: TGTGCCAGCAGCCCCTCGGGGGCCTACGAGCAGTACTTC
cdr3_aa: CASSPSGAYEQYF

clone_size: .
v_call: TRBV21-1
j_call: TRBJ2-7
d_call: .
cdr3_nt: TGTGCCACCCCTCAGAGGGGCAGCGGGAGACCCTACGAGCAGTACTTC
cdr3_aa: CATPQRGSGRPYEQYF

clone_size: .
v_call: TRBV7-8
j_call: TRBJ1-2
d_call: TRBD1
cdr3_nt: TGTGCCAGCAGCTCGGACAGGGGGGATGGCTACACCTTC
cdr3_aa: CASSSDRGDGYTF

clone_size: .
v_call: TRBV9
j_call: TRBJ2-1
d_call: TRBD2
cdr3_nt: TGTGCCAGCAGCTCTCGACTAGCCGGCTTGGGTGAGCAGTTCTTC
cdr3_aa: CASSSRLAGLGEQFF

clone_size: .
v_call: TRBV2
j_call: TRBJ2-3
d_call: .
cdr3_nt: TGTGCCAGCAGACGGACAGAACTCACAGATACGCAGTATTTT
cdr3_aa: CASRRTELTDTQYF

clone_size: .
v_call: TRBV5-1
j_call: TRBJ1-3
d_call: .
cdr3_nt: TGCGTCAGCAGCTTGGCAAGGACAACTGGAAACACCATATATTTT
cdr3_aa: CVSSLARTTGNTIYF

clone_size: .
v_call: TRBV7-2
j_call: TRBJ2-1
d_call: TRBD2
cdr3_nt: TGTGCCAGCAGCCGACTAGCGGCTGGGGATGAGCAGTTCTTC
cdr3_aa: CASSRLAAGDEQFF

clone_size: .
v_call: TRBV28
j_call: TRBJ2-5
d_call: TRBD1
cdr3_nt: TGTGCCAGCAGGGCGACAGGGCGAGAGGAGACCCAGTACTTC
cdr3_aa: CASRATGREETQYF

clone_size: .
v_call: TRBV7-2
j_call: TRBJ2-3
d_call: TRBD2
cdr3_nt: TGTGCCAGCAGCTTTCCCGGGACTAGCGGGGGGATGACGCAGTATTTT
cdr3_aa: CASSFPGTSGGMTQYF

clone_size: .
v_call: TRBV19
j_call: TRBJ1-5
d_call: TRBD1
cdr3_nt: TGTGCCAGTAGGGTACAGGGGGCAAGCAATCAGCCCCAGCATTTT
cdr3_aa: CASRVQGASNQPQHF

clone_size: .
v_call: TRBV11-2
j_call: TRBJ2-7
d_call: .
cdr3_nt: TGTGCCAGCAGCTTGATAGAGGGAAGGCTCTACGAGCAGTACTTC
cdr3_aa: CASSLIEGRLYEQYF

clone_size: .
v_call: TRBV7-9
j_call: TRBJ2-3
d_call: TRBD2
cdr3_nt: TGTGCCAGCAGCACGACTAGCGGTAGCACAGATACGCAGTATTTT
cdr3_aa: CASSTTSGSTDTQYF

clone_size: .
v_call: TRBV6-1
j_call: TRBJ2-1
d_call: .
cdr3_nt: TGTGCCAGCAGTATTAGAACCGAGCAGTTCTTC
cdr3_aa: CASSIRTEQFF

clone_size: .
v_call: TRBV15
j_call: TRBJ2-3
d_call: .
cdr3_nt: TGTGCCACCAGCAGTCTGGGGGACTGGTCAGGCACAGATACGCAGTATTTT
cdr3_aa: CATSSLGDWSGTDTQYF

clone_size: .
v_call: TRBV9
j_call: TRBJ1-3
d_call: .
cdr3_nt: TGTGCCAGCAGCTCCCGGTGGGGAGCTGGAAACACCATATATTTT
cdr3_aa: CASSSRWGAGNTIYF

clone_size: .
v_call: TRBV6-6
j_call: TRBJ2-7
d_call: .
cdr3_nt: TGTGCCAGCAGCTTCACAGGGAGCGAGCAGTACTTC
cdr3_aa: CASSFTGSEQYF

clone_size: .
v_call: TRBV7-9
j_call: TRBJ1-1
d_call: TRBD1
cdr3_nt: TGTGCCAGCAGCTTTGGACAGGGGAACACTGAAGCTTTCTTT
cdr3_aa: CASSFGQGNTEAFF

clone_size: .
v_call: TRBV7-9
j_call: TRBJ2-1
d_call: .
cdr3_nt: TGTGCCAGCAGCCGCCCGGGTGCGGGACCATACAATTACAATGAGCAGTTCTTC
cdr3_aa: CASSRPGAGPYNYNEQFF

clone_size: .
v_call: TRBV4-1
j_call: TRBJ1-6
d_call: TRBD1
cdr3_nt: TGCGCCAGCAGCCATCCCCGGGGGACAGGGGATAATTCACCCCTCCACTTT
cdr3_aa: CASSHPRGTGDNSPLHF